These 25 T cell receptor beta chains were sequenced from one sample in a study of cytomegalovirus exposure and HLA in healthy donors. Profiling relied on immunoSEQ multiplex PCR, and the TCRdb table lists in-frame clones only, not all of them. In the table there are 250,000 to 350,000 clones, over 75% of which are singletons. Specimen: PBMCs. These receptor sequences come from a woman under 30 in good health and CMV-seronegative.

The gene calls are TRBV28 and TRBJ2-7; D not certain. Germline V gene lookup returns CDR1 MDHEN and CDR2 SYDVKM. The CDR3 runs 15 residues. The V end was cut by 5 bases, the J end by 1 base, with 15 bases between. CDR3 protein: CASSPLYETSYEQYF. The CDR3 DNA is TGTGCCAGCAGTCCCCTTTACGAGACATCCTACGAGCAGTACTTC.

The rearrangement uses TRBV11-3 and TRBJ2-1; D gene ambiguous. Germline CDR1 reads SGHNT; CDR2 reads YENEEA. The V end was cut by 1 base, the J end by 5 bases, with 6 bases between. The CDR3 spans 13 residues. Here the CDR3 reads CASSLVANNEQFF. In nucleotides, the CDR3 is TGTGCCAGCAGCTTAGTAGCCAACAATGAGCAGTTCTTC.

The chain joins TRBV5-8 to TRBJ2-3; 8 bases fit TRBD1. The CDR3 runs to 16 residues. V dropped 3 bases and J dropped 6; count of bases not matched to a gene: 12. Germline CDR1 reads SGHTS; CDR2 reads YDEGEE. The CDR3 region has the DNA TGTGCCAGCAGCTACATCCCGAGACAGGGGCCCGATACGCAGTATTTT. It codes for CASSYIPRQGPDTQYF.

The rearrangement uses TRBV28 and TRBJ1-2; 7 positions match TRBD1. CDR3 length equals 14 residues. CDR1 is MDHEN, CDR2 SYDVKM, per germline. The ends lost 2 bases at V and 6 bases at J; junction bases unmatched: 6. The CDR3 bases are TGTGCCAGCAGTTTAGTGGGGACAGTCGATGGCTACACCTTC. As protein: CASSLVGTVDGYTF.

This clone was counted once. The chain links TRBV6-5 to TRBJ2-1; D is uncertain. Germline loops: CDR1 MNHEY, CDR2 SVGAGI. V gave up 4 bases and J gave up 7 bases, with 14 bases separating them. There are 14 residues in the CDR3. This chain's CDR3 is CASSFQESLNEQFF. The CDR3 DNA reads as TGTGCCAGCAGTTTCCAGGAAAGTCTTAATGAGCAGTTCTTC.

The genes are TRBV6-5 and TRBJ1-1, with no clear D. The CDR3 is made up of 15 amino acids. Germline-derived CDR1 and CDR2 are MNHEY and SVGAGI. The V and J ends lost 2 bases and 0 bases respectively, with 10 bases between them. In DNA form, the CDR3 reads TGTGCCAGCAGTTACGGTATACTCATGAACACTGAAGCTTTCTTT. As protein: CASSYGILMNTEAFF.

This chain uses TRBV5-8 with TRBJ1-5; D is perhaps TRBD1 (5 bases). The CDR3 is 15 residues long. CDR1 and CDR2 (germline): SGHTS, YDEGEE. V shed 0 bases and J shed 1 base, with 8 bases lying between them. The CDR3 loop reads CASSLGQISNQPQHF. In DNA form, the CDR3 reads TGTGCCAGCAGCTTGGGACAGATCAGCAATCAGCCCCAGCATTTT.

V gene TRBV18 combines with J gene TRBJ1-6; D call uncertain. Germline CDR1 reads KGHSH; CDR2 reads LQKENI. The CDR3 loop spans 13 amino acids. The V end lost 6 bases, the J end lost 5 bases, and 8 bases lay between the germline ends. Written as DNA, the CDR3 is TGTGCCAGCTCGCAGAAAAATAATTCACCCCTCCACTTT. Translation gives CASSQKNNSPLHF.

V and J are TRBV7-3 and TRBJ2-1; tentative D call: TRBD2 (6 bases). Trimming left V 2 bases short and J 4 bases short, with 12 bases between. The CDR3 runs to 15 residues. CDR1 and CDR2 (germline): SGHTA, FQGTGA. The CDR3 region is CASSLLRGEYNEQFF. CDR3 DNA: TGTGCCAGCAGCTTACTGCGGGGCGAGTACAATGAGCAGTTCTTC.

The CDR3 nucleotides read TGTGCCACCAGCAGAGGGTCGGGACTAGCGGGAGCAGATACGCAGTATTTT. It is translated as CATSRGSGLAGADTQYF. The chain joins TRBV15 to TRBJ2-3, with 14 bases fitting TRBD2. Germline V gene sequence: CDR1 LNHNV, CDR2 YYDKDF (reference sequence). The ends lost 1 base at V and 4 bases at J; junction bases unmatched: 4. The CDR3 runs 17 residues.

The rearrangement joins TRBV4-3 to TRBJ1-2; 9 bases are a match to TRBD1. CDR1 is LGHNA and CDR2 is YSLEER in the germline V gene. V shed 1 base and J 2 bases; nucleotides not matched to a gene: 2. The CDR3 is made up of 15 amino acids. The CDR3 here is CASSQVGQGNYGYTF. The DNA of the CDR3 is TGCGCCAGCAGCCAAGTGGGACAGGGAAACTATGGCTACACCTTC.

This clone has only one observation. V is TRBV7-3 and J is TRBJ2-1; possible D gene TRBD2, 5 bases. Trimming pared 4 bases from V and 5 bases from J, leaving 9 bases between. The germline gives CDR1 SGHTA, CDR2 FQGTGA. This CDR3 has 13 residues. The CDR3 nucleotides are TGTGCCAGCAGCTCCCGACTAAACAATGAGCAGTTCTTC. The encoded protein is CASSSRLNNEQFF.

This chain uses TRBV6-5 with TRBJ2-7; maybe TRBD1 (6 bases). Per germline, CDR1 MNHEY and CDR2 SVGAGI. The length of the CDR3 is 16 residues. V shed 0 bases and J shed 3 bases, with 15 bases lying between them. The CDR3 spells CASSYSNRVPIYEQYF. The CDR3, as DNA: TGTGCCAGCAGTTACTCTAACAGGGTACCGATCTACGAGCAGTACTTC.

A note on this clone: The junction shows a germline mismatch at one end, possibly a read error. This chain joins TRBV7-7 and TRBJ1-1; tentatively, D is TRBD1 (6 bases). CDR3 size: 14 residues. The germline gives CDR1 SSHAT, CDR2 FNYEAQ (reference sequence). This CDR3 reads CASSLGGANTEAFF. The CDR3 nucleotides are TGTGCTAGCAGCTTGGGGGGGGCGAACACTGAAGCTTTCTTT.

The CDR3 sequence: CASSLEGAHYGYTF. CDR3 sequence (DNA): TGTGCCAGCAGTTTGGAGGGGGCGCATTATGGCTACACCTTC. This sequence joins TRBV28 and TRBJ1-2; 7 bases match TRBD1. The CDR3 is made up of 14 amino acids. V trimming: 3 bases; J trimming: 5 bases; junction bases outside the gene matches: 6. Germline CDR1 is MDHEN and CDR2 is SYDVKM.

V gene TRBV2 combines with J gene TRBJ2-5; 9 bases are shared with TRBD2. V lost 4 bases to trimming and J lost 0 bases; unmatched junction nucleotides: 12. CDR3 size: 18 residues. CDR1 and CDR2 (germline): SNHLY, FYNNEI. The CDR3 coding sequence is TGTGCCAGCAGTGCACCTGGACTAGCGCAGCTGTACCAAGAGACCCAGTACTTC. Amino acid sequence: CASSAPGLAQLYQETQYF.

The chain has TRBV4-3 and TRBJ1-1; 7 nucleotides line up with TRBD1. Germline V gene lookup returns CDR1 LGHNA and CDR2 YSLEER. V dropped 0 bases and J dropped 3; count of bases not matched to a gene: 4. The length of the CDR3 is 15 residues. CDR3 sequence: CASSQDDRDHTEAFF. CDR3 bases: TGCGCCAGCAGCCAAGACGACAGGGATCACACTGAAGCTTTCTTT.

The CDR3 DNA is TGCAGCGCAAGGACAGGGCCCGGGGAGCTGTTTTTT. Residues: CSARTGPGELFF. The V and J genes are TRBV29-1 and TRBJ2-2; 8 nucleotides agree with TRBD1. This CDR3 has 12 residues. With 7 bases clipped from V and 6 bases from J, the junction kept 4 bases outside the gene matches. CDR1 and CDR2 from the germline V gene are SQVTM and ANQGSEA.

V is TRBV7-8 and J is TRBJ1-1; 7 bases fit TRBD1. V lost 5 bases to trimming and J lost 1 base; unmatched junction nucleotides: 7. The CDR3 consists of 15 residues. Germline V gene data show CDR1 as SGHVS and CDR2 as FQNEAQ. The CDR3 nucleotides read TGTGCCAGCAGCCCCCGACAGGGCACGAACACTGAAGCTTTCTTT. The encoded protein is CASSPRQGTNTEAFF.

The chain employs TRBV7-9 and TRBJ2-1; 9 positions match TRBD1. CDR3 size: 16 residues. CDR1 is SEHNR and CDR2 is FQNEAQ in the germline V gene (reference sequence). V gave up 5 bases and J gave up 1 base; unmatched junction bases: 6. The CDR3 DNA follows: TGTGCCAGCAGCCCTAACAGGGGGCGGTCCTACAATGAGCAGTTCTTC. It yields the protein CASSPNRGRSYNEQFF.

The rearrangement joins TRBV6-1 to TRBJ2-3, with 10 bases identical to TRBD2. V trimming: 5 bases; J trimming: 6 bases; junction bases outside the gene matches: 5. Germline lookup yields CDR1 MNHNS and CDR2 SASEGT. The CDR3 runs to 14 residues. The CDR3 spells CASSWTSGSDTQYF. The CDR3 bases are TGTGCCAGCAGTTGGACTAGCGGTAGCGATACGCAGTATTTT.

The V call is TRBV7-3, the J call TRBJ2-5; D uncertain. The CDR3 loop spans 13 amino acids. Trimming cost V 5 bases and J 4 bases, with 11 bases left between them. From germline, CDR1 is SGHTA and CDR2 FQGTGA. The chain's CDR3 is CASSQIAGETQYF. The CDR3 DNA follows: TGTGCCAGCAGCCAAATCGCCGGAGAGACCCAGTACTTC.

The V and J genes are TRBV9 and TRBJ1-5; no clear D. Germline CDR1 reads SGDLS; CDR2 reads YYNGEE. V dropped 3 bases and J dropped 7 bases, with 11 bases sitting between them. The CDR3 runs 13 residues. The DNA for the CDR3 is TGTGCCAGCAGCGGAGGGCACGAGCAGCCCCAGCATTTT. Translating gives CASSGGHEQPQHF.

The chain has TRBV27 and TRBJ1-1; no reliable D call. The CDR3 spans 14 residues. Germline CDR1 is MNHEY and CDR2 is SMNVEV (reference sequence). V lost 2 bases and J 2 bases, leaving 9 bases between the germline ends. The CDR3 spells CASSLRSLNTEAFF. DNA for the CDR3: TGTGCCAGCAGTTTACGGTCTTTAAACACTGAAGCTTTCTTT.

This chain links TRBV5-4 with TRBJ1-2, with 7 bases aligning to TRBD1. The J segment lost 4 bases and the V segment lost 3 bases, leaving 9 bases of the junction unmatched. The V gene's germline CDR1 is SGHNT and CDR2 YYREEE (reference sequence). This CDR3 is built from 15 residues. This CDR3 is CASSSSTGRSYGYTF. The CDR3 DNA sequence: TGTGCCAGCAGCTCCTCGACAGGGAGAAGCTATGGCTACACCTTC. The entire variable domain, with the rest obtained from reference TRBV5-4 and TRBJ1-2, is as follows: ETGVTQSPTHLIKTRGQQVTLRCSSQSGHNTVSWYQQALGQGPQFIFQYYREEENGRGNFPPRFSGLQFPNYSSELNVNALELDDSALYLCASSSSTGRSYGYTFGSGTRLTVV.